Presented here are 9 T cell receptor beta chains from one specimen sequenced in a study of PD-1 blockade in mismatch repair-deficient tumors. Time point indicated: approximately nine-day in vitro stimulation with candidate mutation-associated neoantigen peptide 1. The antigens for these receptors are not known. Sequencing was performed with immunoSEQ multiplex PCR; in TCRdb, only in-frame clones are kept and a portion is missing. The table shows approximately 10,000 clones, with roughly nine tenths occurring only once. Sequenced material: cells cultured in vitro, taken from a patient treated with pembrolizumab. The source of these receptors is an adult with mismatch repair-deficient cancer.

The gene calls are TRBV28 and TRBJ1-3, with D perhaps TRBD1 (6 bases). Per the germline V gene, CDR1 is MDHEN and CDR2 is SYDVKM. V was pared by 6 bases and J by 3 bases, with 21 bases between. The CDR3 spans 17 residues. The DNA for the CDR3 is TGTGCCAGCAGGTCAACAGGGCTTCGGGTTCTTGGAAACACCATATATTTT. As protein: CASRSTGLRVLGNTIYF.

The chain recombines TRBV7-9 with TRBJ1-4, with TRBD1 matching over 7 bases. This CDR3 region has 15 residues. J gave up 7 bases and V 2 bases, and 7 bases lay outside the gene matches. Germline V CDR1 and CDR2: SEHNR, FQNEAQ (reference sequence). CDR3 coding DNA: TGTGCCAGCAGCTTAAGAGGGACAGAAGGTGAAAAACTGTTTTTT. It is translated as CASSLRGTEGEKLFF.

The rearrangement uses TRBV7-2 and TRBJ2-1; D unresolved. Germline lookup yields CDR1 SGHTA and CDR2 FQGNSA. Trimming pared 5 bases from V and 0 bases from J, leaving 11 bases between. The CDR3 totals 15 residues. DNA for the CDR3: TGTGCCAGCAGCCCTATAGCAAGCTCCTACAATGAGCAGTTCTTC. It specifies CASSPIASSYNEQFF.

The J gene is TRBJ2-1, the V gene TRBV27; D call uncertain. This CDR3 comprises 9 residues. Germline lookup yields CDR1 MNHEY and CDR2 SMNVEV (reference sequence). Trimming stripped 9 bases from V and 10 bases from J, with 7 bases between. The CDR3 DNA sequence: TGTGCCAGGTGGGGAGAGCAGTTCTTC. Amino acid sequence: CARWGEQFF.

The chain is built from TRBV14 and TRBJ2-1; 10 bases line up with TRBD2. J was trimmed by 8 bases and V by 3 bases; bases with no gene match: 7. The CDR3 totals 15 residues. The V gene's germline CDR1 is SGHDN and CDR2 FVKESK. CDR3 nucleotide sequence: TGTGCCAGCAGCCACAGCGGGAGGGCCGGATATGAGCAGTTCTTC. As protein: CASSHSGRAGYEQFF.

CDR3 region: CASSFSNQPQHF. CDR3 nucleotides: TGTGCCAGCAGCTTCAGTAATCAGCCCCAGCATTTT. The genes are TRBV11-3 and TRBJ1-5; D not resolved. The CDR3 is 12 amino acids. The germline V gene encodes CDR1 SGHNT and CDR2 YENEEA. V was pared by 3 bases and J by 4 bases, with 4 bases between.

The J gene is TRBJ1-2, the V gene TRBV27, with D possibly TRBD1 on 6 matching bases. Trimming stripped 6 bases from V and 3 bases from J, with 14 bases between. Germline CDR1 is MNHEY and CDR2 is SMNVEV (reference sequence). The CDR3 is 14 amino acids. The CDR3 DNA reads TGTGCCAGCAGAAAGGGGGGCTTCGACTATGGCTACACCTTC. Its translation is CASRKGGFDYGYTF.

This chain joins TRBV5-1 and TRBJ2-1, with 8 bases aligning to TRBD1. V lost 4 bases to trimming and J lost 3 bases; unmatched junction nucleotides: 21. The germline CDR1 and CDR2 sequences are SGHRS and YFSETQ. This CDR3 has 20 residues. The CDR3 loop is CASSLPSTGTGKMSYNEQFF. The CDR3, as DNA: TGCGCCAGCAGCCTCCCTTCGACCGGGACAGGTAAAATGAGCTACAATGAGCAGTTCTTC.

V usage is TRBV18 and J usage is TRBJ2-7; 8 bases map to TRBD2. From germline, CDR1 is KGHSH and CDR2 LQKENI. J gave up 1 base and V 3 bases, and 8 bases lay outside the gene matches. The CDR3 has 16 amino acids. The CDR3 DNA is TGTGCCAGCTCACCTCCCGCCCCGGGAGGGTCCTACGAGCAGTACTTC. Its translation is CASSPPAPGGSYEQYF.